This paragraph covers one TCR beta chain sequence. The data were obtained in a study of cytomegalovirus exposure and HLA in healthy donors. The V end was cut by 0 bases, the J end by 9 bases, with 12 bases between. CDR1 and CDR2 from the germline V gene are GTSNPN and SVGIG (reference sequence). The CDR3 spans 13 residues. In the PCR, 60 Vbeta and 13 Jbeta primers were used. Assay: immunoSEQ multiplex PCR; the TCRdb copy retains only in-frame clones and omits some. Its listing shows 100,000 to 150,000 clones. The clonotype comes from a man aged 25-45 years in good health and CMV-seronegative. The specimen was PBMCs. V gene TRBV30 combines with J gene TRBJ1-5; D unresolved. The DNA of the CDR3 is TGTGCCTGGAGTGTGGGTTATCGGGGGCCCCAGCATTTT. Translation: CAWSVGYRGPQHF.